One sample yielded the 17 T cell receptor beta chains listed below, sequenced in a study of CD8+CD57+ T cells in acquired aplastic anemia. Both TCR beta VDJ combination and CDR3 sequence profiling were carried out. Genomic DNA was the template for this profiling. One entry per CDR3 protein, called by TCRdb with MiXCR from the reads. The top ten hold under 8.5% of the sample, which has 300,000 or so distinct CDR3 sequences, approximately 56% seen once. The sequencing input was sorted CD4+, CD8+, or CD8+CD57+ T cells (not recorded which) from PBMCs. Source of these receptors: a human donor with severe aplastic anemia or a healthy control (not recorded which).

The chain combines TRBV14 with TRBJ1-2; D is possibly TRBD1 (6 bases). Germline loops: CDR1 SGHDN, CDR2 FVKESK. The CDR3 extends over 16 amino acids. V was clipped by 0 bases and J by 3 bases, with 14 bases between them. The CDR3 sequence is CASSQEEGQLYYGYTF. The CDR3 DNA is TGTGCCAGCAGCCAAGAAGAAGGACAGCTCTACTATGGCTACACCTTC.

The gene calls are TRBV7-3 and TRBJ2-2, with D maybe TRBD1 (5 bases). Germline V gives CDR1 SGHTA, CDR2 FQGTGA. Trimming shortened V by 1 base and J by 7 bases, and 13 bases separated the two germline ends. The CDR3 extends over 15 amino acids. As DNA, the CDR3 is TGTGCCAGCAGCTTAAGGGGCGAAACAAGCGGGGAGCTGTTTTTT. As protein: CASSLRGETSGELFF.

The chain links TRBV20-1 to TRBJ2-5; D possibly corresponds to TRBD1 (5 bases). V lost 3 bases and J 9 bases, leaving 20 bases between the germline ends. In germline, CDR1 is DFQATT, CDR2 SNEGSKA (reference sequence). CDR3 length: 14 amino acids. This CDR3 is CSASWQGAGLPQYF. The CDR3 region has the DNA TGCAGTGCTAGCTGGCAGGGCGCCGGGTTGCCCCAGTACTTC.

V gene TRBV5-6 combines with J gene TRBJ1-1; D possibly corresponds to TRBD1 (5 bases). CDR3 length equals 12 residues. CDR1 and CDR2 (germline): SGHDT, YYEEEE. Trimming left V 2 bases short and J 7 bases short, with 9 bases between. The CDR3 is CASSLGVDEAFF. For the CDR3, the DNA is TGTGCCAGCAGCTTAGGGGTAGATGAAGCTTTCTTT.

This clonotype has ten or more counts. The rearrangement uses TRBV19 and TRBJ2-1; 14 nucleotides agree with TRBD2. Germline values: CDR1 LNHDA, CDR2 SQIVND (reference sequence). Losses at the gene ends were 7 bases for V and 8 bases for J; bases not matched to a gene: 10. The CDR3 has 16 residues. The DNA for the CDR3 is TGTGCCAGTACCCTAGGACTAGCGGGGGGTCTGGATGAGCAGTTCTTC. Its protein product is CASTLGLAGGLDEQFF. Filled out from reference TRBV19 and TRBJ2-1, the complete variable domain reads DGGITQSPKYLFRKEGQNVTLSCEQNLNHDAMYWYRQDPGQGLRLIYYSQIVNDFQKGDIAEGYSVSREKKESFPLTVTSAQKNPTAFYLCASTLGLAGGLDEQFFGPGTRLTVL.

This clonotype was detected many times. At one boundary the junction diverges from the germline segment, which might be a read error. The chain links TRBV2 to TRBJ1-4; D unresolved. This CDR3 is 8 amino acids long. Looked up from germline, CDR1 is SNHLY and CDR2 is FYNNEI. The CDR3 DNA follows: TGTGCCGCCCCAGGCAGGAGTTTT. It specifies CAAPGRSF.

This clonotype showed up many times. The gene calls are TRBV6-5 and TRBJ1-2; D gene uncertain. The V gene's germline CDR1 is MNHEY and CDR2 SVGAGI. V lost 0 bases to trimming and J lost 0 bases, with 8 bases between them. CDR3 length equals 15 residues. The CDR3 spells CASSYSAGTNYGYTF. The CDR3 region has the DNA TGTGCCAGCAGTTACTCGGCGGGGACTAACTATGGCTACACCTTC.

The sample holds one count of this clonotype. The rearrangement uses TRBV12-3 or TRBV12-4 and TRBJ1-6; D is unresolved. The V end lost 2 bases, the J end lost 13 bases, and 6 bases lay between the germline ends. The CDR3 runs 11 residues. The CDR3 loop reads CASSLFRPLHF. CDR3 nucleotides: TGTGCCAGCAGTTTATTCCGGCCCCTCCACTTT.

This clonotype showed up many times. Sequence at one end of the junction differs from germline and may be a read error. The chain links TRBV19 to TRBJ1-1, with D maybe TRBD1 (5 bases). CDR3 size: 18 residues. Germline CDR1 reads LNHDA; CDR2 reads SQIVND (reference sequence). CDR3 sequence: CASEQFGGPSQAIPEAFF. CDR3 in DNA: TGTGCCAGTGAACAGTTCGGAGGACCCTCACAGGCAATCCCTGAGGCTTTCTTT.

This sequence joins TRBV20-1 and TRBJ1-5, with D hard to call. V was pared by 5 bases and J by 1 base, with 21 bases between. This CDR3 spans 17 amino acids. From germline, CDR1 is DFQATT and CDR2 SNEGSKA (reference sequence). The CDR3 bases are TGCAGTGCTGGGAAGGAGACGGCGGGTTTAAGCAATCAGCCCCAGCATTTT. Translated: CSAGKETAGLSNQPQHF.

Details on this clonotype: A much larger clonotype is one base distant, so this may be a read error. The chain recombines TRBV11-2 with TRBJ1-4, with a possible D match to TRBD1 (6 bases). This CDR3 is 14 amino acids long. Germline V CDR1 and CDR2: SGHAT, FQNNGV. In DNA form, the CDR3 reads TGTGCCAGCAGTCAGGGGATCCGGAGAGAAAAACTGCTTTTT. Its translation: CASSQGIRREKLLF.

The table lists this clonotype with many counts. The CDR3 loop is CASGPGLAREETQYF. The CDR3, as DNA: TGTGCTAGTGGCCCGGGACTAGCTCGGGAAGAGACCCAGTACTTC. This chain joins TRBV12-5 and TRBJ2-5; TRBD2 matches 9 bases. The germline gives CDR1 LGHNT, CDR2 FRNRAP. CDR3 length equals 15 residues. V shed 6 bases, J shed 3 bases, and the junction held 8 bases outside the gene matches.

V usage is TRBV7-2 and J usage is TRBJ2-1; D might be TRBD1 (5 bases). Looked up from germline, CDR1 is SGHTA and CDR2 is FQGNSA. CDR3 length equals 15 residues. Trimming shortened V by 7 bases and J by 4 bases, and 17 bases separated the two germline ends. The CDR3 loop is CASTEQETLYNEQFF. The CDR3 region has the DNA TGTGCCAGCACCGAACAGGAAACGCTTTACAATGAGCAGTTCTTC.

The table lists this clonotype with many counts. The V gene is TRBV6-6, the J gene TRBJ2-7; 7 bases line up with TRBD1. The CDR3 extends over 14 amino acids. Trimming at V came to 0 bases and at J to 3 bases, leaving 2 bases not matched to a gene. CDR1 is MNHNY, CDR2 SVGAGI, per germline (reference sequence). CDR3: CASSYSQGVYEQYF. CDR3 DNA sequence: TGTGCCAGCAGTTACTCGCAGGGGGTCTACGAGCAGTACTTC.

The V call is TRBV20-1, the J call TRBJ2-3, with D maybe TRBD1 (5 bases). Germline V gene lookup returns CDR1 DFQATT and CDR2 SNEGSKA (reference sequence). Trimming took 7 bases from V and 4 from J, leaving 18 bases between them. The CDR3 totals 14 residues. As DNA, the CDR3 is TGCAGTGTTCACCCCCCAGGGATCTCAGATACGCAGTATTTT. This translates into CSVHPPGISDTQYF.

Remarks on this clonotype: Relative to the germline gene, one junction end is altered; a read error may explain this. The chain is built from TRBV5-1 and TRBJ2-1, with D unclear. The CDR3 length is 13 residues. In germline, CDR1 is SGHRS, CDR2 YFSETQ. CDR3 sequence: CASSFGRYNEQFF. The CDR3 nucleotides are TGTGCCAGCAGCTTTGGTCGCTACAATGAGCAGTTCTTC. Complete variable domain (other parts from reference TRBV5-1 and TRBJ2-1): KAGVTQTPRYLIKTRGQQVTLSCSPISGHRSVSWYQQTPGQGLQFLFEYFSETQRNKGNFPGRFSGRQFSNSRSEMNVSTLELGDSALYLCASSFGRYNEQFFGPGTRLTVL.

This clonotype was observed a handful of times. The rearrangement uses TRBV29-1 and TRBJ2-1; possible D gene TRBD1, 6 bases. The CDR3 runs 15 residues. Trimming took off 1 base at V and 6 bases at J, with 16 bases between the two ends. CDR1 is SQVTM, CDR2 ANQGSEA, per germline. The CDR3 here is CSVEGGQTATNEQFF. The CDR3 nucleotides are TGCAGCGTTGAAGGGGGACAAACGGCTACCAATGAGCAGTTCTTC.